The source of this TCR beta chain is a study of graft-versus-host responses after intestinal transplantation. Irradiated, violet-dye-labeled stimulator cells, around 200,000 in number, were plated with around 200,000 CFSE-labeled responder cells. This clone was seen a handful of times. Germline CDR1 and CDR2: SGHVS and FQNEAQ. With 4 bases removed from V and 4 bases from J, the gap between germline ends came to 14 bases. The CDR3 has 14 residues. Measured with immunoSEQ multiplex PCR; TCRdb has only the in-frame clones, and not every one. The sample yields 6,600 or so clones, about 24% seen once. The clonotype was recovered from a human patient who was an organ donor for intestinal transplantation. This specimen consisted of alloreactive CD8+ T cells from a mixed lymphocyte reaction culture, obtained before transplantation. Documented subset: CFSE-low proliferating T cells sorted from approximately 6-day pre-transplant mixed lymphocyte reaction (GvH or HvG direction). The chain uses TRBV7-8 and TRBJ2-7; a weak D match, TRBD1 (7 bases). CDR3: CASSSPRGVYEQYF. In nucleotides, the CDR3 is TGTGCCAGCAGCTCCCCCAGGGGGGTTTACGAGCAGTACTTC.